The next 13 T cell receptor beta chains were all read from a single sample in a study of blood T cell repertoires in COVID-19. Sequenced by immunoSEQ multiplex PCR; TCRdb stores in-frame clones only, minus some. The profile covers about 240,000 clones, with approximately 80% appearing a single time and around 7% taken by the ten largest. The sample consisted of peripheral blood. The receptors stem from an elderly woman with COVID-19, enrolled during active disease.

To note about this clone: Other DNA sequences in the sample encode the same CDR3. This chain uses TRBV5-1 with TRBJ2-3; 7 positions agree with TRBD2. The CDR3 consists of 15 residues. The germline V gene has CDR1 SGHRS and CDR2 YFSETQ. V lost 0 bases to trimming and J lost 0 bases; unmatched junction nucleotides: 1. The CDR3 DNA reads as TGCGCCAGCAGCTTGGTCGGGGGGAGCACAGATACGCAGTATTTT. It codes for CASSLVGGSTDTQYF.

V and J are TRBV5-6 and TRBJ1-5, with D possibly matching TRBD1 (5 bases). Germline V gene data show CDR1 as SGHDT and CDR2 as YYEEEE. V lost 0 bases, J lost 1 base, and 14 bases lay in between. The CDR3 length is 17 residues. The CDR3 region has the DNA TGTGCCAGCAGCTTGGGGGCAGGGCGAATAAGCAATCAGCCCCAGCATTTT. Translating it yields CASSLGAGRISNQPQHF.

The DNA of the CDR3 is TGTGCCAGCAGCTTCCAAACTAGCGGGGCAGCGGGTACGCAGTATTTT. Translating it yields CASSFQTSGAAGTQYF. The chain has TRBV7-2 and TRBJ2-3, with TRBD2 identical over 10 bases. The ends lost 3 bases at V and 8 bases at J; junction bases unmatched: 11. This CDR3 is 16 amino acids long. Germline V gene sequence: CDR1 SGHTA, CDR2 FQGNSA.

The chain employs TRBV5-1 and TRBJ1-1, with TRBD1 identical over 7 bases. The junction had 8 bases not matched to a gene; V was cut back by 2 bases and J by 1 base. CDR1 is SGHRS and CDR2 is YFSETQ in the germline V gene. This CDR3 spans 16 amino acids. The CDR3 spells CASSFGTAAANTEAFF. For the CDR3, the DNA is TGCGCCAGCAGCTTCGGGACAGCTGCCGCGAACACTGAAGCTTTCTTT.

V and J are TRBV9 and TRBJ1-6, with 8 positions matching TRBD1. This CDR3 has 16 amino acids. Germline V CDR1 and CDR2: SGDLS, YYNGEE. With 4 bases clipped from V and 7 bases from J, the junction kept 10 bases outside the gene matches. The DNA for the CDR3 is TGTGCCAGCAGCCTCTCACCCACAGGGGGGAATTCACCCCTCCACTTT. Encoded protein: CASSLSPTGGNSPLHF.

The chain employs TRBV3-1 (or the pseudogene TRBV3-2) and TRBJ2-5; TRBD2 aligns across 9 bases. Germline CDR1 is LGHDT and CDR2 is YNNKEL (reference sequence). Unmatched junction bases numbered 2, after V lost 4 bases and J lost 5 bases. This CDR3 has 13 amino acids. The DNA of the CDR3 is TGTGCCAGCAGCCGTCTAGCGGGGGAGACCCAGTACTTC. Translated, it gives CASSRLAGETQYF.

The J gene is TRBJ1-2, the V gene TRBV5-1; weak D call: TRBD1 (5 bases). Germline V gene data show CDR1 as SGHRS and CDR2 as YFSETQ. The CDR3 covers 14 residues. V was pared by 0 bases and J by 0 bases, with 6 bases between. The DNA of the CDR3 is TGCGCCAGCAGCTTGGGACAGTCTAACTATGGCTACACCTTC. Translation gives CASSLGQSNYGYTF. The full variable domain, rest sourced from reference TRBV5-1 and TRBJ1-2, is KAGVTQTPRYLIKTRGQQVTLSCSPISGHRSVSWYQQTPGQGLQFLFEYFSETQRNKGNFPGRFSGRQFSNSRSEMNVSTLELGDSALYLCASSLGQSNYGYTFGSGTRLTVV.

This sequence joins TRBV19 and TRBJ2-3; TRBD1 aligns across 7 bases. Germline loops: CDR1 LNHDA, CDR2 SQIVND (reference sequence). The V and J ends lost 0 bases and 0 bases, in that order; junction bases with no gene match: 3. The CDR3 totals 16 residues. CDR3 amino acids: CASSIDPGGSTDTQYF. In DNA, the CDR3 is TGTGCCAGTAGTATAGACCCAGGGGGAAGCACAGATACGCAGTATTTT.

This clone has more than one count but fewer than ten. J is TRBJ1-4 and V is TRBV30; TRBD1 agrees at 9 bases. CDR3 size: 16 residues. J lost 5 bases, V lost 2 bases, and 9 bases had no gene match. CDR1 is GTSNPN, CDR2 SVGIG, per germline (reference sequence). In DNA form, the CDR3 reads TGTGCCTGGAGTCCTGAGGGACAGGGCCACAATGAAAAACTGTTTTTT. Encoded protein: CAWSPEGQGHNEKLFF.

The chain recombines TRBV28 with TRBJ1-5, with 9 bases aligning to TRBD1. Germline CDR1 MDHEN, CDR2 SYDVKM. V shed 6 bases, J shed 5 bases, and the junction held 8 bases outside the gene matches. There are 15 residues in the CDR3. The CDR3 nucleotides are TGTGCCAGCAGACTCCGGGACAGGGTACATCAGCCCCAGCATTTT. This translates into CASRLRDRVHQPQHF.

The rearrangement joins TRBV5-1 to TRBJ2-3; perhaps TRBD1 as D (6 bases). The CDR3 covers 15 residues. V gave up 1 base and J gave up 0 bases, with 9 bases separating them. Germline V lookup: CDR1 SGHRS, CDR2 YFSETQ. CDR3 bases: TGCGCCAGCAGCTTGACGGGACAAAGCACAGATACGCAGTATTTT. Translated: CASSLTGQSTDTQYF.

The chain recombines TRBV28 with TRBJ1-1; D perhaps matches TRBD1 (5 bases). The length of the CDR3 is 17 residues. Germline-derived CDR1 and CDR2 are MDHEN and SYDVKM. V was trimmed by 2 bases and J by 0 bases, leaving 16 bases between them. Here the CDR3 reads CASSLTAGRRLNTEAFF. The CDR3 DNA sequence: TGTGCCAGCAGTTTAACGGCGGGACGGAGGCTGAACACTGAAGCTTTCTTT. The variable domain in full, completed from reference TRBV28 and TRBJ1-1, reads DVKVTQSSRYLVKRTGEKVFLECVQDMDHENMFWYRQDPGLGLRLIYFSYDVKMKEKGDIPEGYSVSREKKERFSLILESASTNQTSMYLCASSLTAGRRLNTEAFFGQGTRLTVV.

CDR3 DNA: TGTGCCAGCTCACCAAGACCCCAAGGGGAGAACACTGAAGCTTTCTTT. This encodes CASSPRPQGENTEAFF. The V call is TRBV18, the J call TRBJ1-1, with D tentatively TRBD1 (5 bases). Trimming took 2 bases from V and 1 from J, leaving 14 bases between them. The CDR3 totals 16 residues. Germline V gene data show CDR1 as KGHSH and CDR2 as LQKENI.